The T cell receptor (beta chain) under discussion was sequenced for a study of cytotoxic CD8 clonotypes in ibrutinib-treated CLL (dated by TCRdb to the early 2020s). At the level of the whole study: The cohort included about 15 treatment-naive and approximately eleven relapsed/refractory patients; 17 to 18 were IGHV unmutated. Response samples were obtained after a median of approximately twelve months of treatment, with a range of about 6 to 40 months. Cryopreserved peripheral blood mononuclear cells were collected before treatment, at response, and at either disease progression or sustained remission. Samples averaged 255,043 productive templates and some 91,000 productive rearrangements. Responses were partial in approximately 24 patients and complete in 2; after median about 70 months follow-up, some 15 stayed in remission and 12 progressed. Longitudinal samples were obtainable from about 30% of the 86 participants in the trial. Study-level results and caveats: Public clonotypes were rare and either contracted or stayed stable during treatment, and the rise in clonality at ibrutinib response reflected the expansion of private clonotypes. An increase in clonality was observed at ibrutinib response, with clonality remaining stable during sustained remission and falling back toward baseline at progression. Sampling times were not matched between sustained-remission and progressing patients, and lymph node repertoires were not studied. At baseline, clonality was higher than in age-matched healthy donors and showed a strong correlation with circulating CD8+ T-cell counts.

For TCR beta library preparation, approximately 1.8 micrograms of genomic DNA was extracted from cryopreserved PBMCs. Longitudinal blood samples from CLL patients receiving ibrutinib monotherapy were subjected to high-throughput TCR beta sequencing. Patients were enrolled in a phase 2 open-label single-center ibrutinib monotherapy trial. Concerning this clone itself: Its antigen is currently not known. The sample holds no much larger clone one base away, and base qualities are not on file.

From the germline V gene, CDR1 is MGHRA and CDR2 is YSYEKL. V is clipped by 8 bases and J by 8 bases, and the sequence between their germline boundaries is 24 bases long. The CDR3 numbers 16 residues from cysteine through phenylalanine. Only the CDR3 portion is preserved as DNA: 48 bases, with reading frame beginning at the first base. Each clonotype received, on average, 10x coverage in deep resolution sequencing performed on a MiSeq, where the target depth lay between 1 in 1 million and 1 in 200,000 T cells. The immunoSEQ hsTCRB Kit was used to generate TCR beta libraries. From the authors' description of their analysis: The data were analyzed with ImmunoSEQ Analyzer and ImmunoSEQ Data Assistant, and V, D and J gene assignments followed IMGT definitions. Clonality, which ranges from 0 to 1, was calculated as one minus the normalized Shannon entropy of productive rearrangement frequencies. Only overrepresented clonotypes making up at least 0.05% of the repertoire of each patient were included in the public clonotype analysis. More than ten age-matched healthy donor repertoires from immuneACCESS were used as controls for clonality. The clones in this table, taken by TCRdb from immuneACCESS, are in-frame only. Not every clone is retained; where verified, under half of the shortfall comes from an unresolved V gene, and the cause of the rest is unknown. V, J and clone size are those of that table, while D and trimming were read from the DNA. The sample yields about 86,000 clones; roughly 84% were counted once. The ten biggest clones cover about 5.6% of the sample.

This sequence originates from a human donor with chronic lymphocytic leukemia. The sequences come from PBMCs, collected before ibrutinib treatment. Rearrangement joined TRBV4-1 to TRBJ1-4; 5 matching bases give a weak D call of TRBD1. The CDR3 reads CASSPQGGFGGEKLFF. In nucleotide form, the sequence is TGCGCCAGCTCCCCGCAGGGAGGGTTTGGTGGGGAAAAACTGTTTTTT.